Below are 11 T cell receptor beta chains sequenced from a single sample in a study of cytomegalovirus exposure and HLA in healthy donors. The PCR had 60 Vbeta and 13 Jbeta primers. Data came from immunoSEQ multiplex PCR; TCRdb stores just in-frame clones and leaves some out. The repertoire includes about 120,000 clones, over 70% of them detected once, and approximately 4% sits in the top ten. The sequenced sample was PBMCs. The receptors were sampled from a man aged 18 to 30 in good health and CMV-seropositive.

This sequence joins TRBV9 and TRBJ2-5; D perhaps matches TRBD1 (6 bases). V was pared by 3 bases and J by 1 base, with 16 bases between. This CDR3 contains 16 residues. CDR1 and CDR2 from the germline V gene are SGDLS and YYNGEE. The CDR3 spells CASSGHRDNIQETQYF. CDR3 DNA sequence: TGTGCCAGCAGCGGTCACCGGGACAACATCCAAGAGACCCAGTACTTC.

The V and J genes are TRBV19 and TRBJ1-2; TRBD1 aligns across 7 bases. Trimming removed 5 bases from V and 4 bases from J; junction bases left unmatched: 4. Germline lookup yields CDR1 LNHDA and CDR2 SQIVND (reference sequence). The CDR3 has 13 amino acids. The CDR3 coding sequence is TGTGCCAGTAGTGGGGGACAGAGCTATGGCTACACCTTC. Encoded protein: CASSGGQSYGYTF.

This clone was picked up one time. CDR3: CASSLEAGAGYEQYF. DNA of the CDR3: TGTGCCAGCAGCTTAGAGGCAGGGGCCGGCTACGAGCAGTACTTC. This rearrangement joins TRBV5-6 to TRBJ2-7; D is possibly TRBD1 (6 bases). V was shortened by 2 bases and J by 3 bases, with 15 bases between the two germline ends. This CDR3 is 15 amino acids long. Germline CDR1 reads SGHDT; CDR2 reads YYEEEE.

The chain uses TRBV5-1 and TRBJ1-1, with D perhaps matching TRBD1 (5 bases). The CDR3 totals 12 residues. V was trimmed by 6 bases and J by 1 base, leaving 7 bases between them. Germline loops: CDR1 SGHRS, CDR2 YFSETQ. CDR3 loop: CASNQGNTEAFF. CDR3 coding DNA: TGCGCCAGCAACCAGGGGAACACTGAAGCTTTCTTT.

This clone was recorded once. V gene TRBV7-2 combines with J gene TRBJ2-4; perhaps TRBD1 as D (5 bases). Trimming stripped 1 base from V and 3 bases from J, with 7 bases between. Germline values: CDR1 SGHTA, CDR2 FQGNSA. The CDR3 runs to 14 residues. CDR3 loop: CASSLGQFKNIQYF. DNA for the CDR3: TGTGCCAGCAGCTTAGGACAGTTCAAAAACATTCAGTACTTC.

Only a few counts were recorded for this clone. This sequence joins TRBV5-4 and TRBJ2-5, with D unresolved. The CDR3 runs to 13 residues. CDR1 and CDR2 (germline): SGHNT, YYREEE (reference sequence). Trimming pared 2 bases from V and 5 bases from J, leaving 10 bases between. CDR3 DNA: TGTGCCAGCAGCTTAAATATCAGGGAGACCCAGTACTTC. As protein: CASSLNIRETQYF. Looking up the rest from reference TRBV5-4 and TRBJ2-5 gives the full variable domain: ETGVTQSPTHLIKTRGQQVTLRCSSQSGHNTVSWYQQALGQGPQFIFQYYREEENGRGNFPPRFSGLQFPNYSSELNVNALELDDSALYLCASSLNIRETQYFGPGTRLLVL.

V usage is TRBV15 and J usage is TRBJ2-2, with a possible D match to TRBD2 (5 bases). Deletions cut 0 bases from V and 7 bases from J, with 15 bases between. Germline V gene data show CDR1 as LNHNV and CDR2 as YYDKDF (reference sequence). The CDR3 runs to 16 residues. This CDR3 reads CATSRDLPGSGGELFF. In DNA form, the CDR3 reads TGTGCCACCAGCAGAGATCTACCGGGATCGGGCGGGGAGCTGTTTTTT.

The chain combines TRBV7-9 with TRBJ2-2; possibly TRBD1 for D (6 bases). This CDR3 has 16 amino acids. Germline CDR1 SEHNR, CDR2 FQNEAQ (reference sequence). The V end lost 5 bases, the J end lost 3 bases, and 16 bases lay between the germline ends. The CDR3 nucleotides read TGTGCCAGCAGCCCCCAGGGGCTGGCGGACACCGGGGAGCTGTTTTTT. It specifies CASSPQGLADTGELFF. Full variable domain (outside the CDR3, taken from reference TRBV7-9 and TRBJ2-2): DTGVSQNPRHKITKRGQNVTFRCDPISEHNRLYWYRQTLGQGPEFLTYFQNEAQLEKSRLLSDRFSAERPKGSFSTLEIQRTEQGDSAMYLCASSPQGLADTGELFFGEGSRLTVL.

The chain has TRBV5-1 and TRBJ2-7, with 12 bases matching TRBD2. Germline V gene data show CDR1 as SGHRS and CDR2 as YFSETQ. The CDR3 has 17 amino acids. Losses at the gene ends were 1 base for V and 4 bases for J; bases not matched to a gene: 9. The DNA of the CDR3 is TGCGCCAGCAGCTTGTCCCCCACCGGGACTAGCGGGTACGAGCAGTACTTC. Amino acids: CASSLSPTGTSGYEQYF.

The gene calls are TRBV10-3 and TRBJ2-2; 7 positions agree with TRBD2. The V and J ends lost 4 bases and 0 bases, in that order; junction bases with no gene match: 5. The germline CDR1 and CDR2 sequences are ENHRY and SYGVKD. The CDR3 extends over 16 amino acids. CDR3 sequence: CAISVASGTNTGELFF. The CDR3 nucleotides read TGTGCCATCAGTGTCGCTAGCGGAACGAACACCGGGGAGCTGTTTTTT.

This chain joins TRBV5-5 and TRBJ1-3; TRBD1 matches 8 bases. CDR1 and CDR2 (germline): SGHKS, YYEKEE (reference sequence). The J segment lost 4 bases and the V segment lost 6 bases, leaving 9 bases of the junction unmatched. The CDR3 totals 15 residues. CDR3 in DNA: TGTGCCAGCACGCGGGAACAGGGGGTGGGAAACACCATATATTTT. Its protein is CASTREQGVGNTIYF.